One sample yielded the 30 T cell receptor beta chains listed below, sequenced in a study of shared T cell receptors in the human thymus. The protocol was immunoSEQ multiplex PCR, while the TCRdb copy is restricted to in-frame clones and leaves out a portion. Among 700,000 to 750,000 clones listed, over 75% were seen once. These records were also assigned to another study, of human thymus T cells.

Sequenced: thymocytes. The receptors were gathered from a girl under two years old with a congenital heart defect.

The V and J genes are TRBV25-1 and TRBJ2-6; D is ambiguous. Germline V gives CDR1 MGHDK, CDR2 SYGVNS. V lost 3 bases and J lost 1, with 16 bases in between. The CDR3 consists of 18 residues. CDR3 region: CASSDRTAGISGANVLTF. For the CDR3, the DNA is TGTGCCAGCAGTGATCGAACGGCAGGAATATCTGGGGCCAACGTCCTGACTTTC.

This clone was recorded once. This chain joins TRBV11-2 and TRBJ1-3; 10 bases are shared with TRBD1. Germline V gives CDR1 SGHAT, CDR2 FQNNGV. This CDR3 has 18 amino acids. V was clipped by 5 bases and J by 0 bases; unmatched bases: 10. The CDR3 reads CASSGTGADIFSGNTIYF. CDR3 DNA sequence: TGTGCCAGCAGCGGGACAGGGGCAGACATCTTCTCTGGAAACACCATATATTTT. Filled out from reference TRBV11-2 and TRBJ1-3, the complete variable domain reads EAGVAQSPRYKIIEKRQSVAFWCNPISGHATLYWYQQILGQGPKLLIQFQNNGVVDDSQLPKDRFSAERLKGVDSTLKIQPAKLEDSAVYLCASSGTGADIFSGNTIYFGEGSWLTVV.

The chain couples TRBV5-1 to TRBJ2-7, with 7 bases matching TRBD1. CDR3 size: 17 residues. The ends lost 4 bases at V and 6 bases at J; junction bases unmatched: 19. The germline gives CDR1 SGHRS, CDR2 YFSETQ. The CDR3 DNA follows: TGCGCCAGCAGCAGGTTTGGTATCCCCAGGGGGAGTCGCGAGCAGTACTTC. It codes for CASSRFGIPRGSREQYF.

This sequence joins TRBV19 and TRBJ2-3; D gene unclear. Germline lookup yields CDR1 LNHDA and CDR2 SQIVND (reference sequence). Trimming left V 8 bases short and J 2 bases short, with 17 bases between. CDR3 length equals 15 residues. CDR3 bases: TGTGCCAGTCGAAACGACTCCTTCCCCACAGATACGCAGTATTTT. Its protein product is CASRNDSFPTDTQYF.

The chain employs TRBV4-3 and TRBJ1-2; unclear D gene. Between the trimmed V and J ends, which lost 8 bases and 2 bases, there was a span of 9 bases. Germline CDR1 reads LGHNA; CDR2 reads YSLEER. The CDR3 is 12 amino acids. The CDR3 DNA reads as TGCGCCAGCCGGGGAAAGAACTATGGCTACACCTTC. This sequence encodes CASRGKNYGYTF.

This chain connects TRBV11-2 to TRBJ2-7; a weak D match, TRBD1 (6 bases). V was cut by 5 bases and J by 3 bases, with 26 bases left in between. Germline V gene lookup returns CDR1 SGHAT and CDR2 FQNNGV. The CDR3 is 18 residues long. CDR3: CASSPSPIGTMALYEQYF. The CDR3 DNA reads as TGTGCCAGCAGCCCCTCCCCAATAGGGACAATGGCTCTCTACGAGCAGTACTTC.

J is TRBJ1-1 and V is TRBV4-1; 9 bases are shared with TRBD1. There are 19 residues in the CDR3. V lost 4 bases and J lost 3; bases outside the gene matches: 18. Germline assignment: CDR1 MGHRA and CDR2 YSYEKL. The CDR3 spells CASSPPVGRDRDSDTEAFF. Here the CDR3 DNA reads TGCGCCAGCAGCCCCCCAGTGGGGCGGGACAGGGATTCGGACACTGAAGCTTTCTTT.

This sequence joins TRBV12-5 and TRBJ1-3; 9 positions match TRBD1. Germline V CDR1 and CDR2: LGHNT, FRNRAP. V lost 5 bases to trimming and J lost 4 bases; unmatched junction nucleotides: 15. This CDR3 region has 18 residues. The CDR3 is CASGTRPLQGARGNTIYF. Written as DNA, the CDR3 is TGTGCTAGTGGTACGCGCCCCTTACAGGGGGCGAGGGGAAACACCATATATTTT.

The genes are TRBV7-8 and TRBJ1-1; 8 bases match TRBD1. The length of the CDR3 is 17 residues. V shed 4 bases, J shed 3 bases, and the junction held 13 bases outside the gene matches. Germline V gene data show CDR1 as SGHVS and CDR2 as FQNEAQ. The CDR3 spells CASSSHTLYRGDTEAFF. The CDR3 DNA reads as TGTGCCAGCAGCTCGCACACTCTCTACAGGGGGGACACTGAAGCTTTCTTT. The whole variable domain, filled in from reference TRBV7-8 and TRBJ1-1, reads GAGVSQSPRYKVAKRGQDVALRCDPISGHVSLFWYQQALGQGPEFLTYFQNEAQLDKSGLPSDRFFAERPEGSVSTLKIQRTQQEDSAVYLCASSSHTLYRGDTEAFFGQGTRLTVV.

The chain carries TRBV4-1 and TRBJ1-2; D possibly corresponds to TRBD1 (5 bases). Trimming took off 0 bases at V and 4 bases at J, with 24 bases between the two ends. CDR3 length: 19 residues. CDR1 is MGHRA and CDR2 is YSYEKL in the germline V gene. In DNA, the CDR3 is TGCGCCAGCAGCCAAGAATTAAGCCGCGTGCAGGGCTTCGGCTATGGCTACACCTTC. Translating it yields CASSQELSRVQGFGYGYTF.

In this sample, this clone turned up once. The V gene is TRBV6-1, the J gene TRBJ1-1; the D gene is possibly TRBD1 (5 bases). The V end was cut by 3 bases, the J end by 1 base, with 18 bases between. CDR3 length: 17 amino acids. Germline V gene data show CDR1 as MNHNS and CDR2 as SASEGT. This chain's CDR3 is CASSEVRQKRKNTEAFF. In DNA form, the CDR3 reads TGTGCCAGCAGTGAGGTTCGACAGAAGAGAAAGAACACTGAAGCTTTCTTT.

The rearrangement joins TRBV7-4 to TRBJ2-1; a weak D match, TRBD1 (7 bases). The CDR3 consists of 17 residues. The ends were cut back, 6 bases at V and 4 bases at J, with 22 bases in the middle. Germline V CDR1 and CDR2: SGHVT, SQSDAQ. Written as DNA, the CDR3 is TGTGCCAGCAGTTCCTCCATGGCGGGACAGAGATACAATGAGCAGTTCTTC. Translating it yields CASSSSMAGQRYNEQFF.

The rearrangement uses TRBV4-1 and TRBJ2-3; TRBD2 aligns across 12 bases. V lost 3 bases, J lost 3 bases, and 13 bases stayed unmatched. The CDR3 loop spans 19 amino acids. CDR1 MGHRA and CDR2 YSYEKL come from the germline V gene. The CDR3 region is CASSHRLAGGPRKTDTQYF. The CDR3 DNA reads TGCGCCAGCAGCCATCGTCTAGCGGGGGGGCCAAGGAAGACAGATACGCAGTATTTT.

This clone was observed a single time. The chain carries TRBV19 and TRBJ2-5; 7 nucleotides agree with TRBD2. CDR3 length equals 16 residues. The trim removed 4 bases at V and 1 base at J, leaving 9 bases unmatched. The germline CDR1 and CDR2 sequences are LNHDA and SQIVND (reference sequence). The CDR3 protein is CASSNKGLAVQETQYF. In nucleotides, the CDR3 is TGTGCCAGTAGTAACAAGGGGCTAGCGGTCCAAGAGACCCAGTACTTC.

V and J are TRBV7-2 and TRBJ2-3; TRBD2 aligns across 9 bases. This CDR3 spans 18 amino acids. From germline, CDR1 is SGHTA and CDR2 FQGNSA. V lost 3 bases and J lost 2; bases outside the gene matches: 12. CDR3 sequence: CASSFPPKERGDTDTQYF. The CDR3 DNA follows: TGTGCCAGCAGCTTCCCCCCAAAGGAGCGGGGGGACACAGATACGCAGTATTTT.

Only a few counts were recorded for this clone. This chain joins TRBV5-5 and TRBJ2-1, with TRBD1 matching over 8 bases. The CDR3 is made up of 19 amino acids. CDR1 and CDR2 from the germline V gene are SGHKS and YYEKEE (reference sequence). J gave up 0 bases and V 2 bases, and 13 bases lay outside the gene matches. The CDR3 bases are TGTGCCAGCAGCTTACGCAGGGGGCTCCCAAAAACCTCCTACAATGAGCAGTTCTTC. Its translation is CASSLRRGLPKTSYNEQFF.

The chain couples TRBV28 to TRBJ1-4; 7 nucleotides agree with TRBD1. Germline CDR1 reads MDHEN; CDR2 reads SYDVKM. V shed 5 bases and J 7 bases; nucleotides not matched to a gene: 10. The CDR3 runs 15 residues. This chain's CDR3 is CASSLETGLGEKLFF. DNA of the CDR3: TGTGCCAGCAGTCTAGAGACAGGGCTTGGTGAAAAACTGTTTTTT. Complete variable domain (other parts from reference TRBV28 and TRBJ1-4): DVKVTQSSRYLVKRTGEKVFLECVQDMDHENMFWYRQDPGLGLRLIYFSYDVKMKEKGDIPEGYSVSREKKERFSLILESASTNQTSMYLCASSLETGLGEKLFFGSGTQLSVL.

CDR3 amino acids: CASTLGGQGASVNSPLHF. CDR3 in DNA: TGTGCCAGCACCTTGGGGGGACAGGGGGCTTCGGTCAATTCACCCCTCCACTTT. V and J are TRBV28 and TRBJ1-6, with 12 positions matching TRBD1. J was trimmed by 7 bases and V by 7 bases; bases with no gene match: 14. The V gene's germline CDR1 is MDHEN and CDR2 SYDVKM. The CDR3 has 18 residues.

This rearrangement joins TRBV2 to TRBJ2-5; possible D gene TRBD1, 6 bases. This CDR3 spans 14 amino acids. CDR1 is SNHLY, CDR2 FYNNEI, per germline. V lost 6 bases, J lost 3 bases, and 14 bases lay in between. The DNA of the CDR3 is TGTGCCAGCAGCGATCAGGGGCCCAAAGAGACCCAGTACTTC. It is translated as CASSDQGPKETQYF.

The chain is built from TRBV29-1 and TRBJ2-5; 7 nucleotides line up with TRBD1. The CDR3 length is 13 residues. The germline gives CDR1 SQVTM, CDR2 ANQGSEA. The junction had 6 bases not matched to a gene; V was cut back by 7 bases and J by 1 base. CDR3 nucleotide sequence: TGCAGCGCGACCGGGACAGCCCAAGAGACCCAGTACTTC. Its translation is CSATGTAQETQYF.

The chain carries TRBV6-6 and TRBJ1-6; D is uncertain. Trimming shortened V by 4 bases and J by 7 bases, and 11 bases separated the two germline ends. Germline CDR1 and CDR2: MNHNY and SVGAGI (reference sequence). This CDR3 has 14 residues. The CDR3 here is CASSSVGKNSPLHF. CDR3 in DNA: TGTGCCAGCAGTTCCGTCGGGAAGAATTCACCCCTCCACTTT.

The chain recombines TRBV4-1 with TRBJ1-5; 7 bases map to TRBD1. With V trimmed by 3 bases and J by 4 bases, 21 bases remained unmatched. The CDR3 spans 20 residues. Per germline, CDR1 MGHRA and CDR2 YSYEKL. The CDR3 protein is CASSHLSPRAGTANNQPQHF. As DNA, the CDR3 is TGCGCCAGCAGCCACCTCTCTCCCCGTGCGGGGACAGCTAATAATCAGCCCCAGCATTTT.

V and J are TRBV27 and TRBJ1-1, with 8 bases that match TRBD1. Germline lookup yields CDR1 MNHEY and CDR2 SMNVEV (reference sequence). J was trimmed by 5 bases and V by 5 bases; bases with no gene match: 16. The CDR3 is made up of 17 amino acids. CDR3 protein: CASSLDRASVEKTEAFF. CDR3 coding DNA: TGTGCCAGCAGTCTGGACAGGGCATCGGTTGAGAAGACTGAAGCTTTCTTT.

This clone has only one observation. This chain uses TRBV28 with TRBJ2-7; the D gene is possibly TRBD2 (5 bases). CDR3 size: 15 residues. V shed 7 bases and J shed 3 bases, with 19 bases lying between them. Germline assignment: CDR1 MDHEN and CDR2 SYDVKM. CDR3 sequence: CASTNSADGCYEQYF. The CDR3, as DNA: TGTGCCAGCACTAATAGCGCGGACGGATGCTACGAGCAGTACTTC.

This CDR3 reads CAIRTGENRGYTF. The DNA of the CDR3 is TGTGCCATACGGACAGGGGAGAATAGGGGCTACACCTTC. V usage is TRBV19 and J usage is TRBJ1-2, with 9 bases matching TRBD1. V lost 10 bases, J lost 8 bases, and 11 bases stayed unmatched. The CDR3 spans 13 residues. Germline values: CDR1 LNHDA, CDR2 SQIVND (reference sequence).

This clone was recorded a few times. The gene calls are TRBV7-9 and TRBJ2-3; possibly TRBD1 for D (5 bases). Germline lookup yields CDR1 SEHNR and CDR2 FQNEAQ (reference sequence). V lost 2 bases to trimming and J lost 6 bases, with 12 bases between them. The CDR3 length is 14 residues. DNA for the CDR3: TGTGCCAGCAGCTTATTAGGGGCTAGGGATACGCAGTATTTT. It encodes CASSLLGARDTQYF.

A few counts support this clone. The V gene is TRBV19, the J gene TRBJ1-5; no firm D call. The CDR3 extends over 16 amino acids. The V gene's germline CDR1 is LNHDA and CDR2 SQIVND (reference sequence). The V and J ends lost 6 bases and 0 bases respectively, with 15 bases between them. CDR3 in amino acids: CASRGERSFSNQPQHF. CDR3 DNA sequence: TGTGCCAGTAGGGGAGAGAGAAGCTTTAGCAATCAGCCCCAGCATTTT. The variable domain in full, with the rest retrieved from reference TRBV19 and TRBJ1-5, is DGGITQSPKYLFRKEGQNVTLSCEQNLNHDAMYWYRQDPGQGLRLIYYSQIVNDFQKGDIAEGYSVSREKKESFPLTVTSAQKNPTAFYLCASRGERSFSNQPQHFGDGTRLSIL.

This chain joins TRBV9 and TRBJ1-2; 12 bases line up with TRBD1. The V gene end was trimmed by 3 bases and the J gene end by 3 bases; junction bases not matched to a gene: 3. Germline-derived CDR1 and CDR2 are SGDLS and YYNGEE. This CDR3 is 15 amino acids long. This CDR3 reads CASSEGQGAYYGYTF. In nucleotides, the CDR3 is TGTGCCAGCAGCGAGGGACAGGGGGCTTACTATGGCTACACCTTC. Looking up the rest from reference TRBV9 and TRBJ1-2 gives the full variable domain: DSGVTQTPKHLITATGQRVTLRCSPRSGDLSVYWYQQSLDQGLQFLIQYYNGEERAKGNILERFSAQQFPDLHSELNLSSLELGDSALYFCASSEGQGAYYGYTFGSGTRLTVV.

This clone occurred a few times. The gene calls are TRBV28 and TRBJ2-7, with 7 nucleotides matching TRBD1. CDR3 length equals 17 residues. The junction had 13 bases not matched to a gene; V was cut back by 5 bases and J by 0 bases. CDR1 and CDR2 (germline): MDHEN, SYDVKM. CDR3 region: CASSPRPRDSLSYEQYF. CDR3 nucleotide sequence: TGTGCCAGCAGTCCCCGTCCTAGGGACAGCCTCTCCTACGAGCAGTACTTC.

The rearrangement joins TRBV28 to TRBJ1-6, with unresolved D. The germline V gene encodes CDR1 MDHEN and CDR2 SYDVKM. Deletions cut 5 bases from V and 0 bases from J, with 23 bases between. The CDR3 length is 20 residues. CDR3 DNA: TGTGCCAGCAGTCACCCCCCGGGGTCCCGAAGGAGCTCCTATAATTCACCCCTCCACTTT. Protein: CASSHPPGSRRSSYNSPLHF.